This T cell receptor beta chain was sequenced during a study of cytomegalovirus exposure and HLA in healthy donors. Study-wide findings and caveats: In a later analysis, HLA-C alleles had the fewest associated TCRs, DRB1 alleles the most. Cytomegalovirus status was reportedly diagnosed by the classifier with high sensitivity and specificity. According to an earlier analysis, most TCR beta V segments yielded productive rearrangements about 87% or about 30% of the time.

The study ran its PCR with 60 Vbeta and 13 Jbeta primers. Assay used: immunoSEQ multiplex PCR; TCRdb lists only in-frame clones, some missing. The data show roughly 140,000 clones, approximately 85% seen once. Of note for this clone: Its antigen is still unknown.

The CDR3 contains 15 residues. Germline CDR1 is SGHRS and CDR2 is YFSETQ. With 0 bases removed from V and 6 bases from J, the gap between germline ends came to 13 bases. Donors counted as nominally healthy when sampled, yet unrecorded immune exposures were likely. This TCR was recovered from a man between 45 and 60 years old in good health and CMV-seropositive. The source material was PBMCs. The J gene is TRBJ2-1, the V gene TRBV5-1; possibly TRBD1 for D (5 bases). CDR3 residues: CASSLARVTANEQFF. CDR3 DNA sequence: TGCGCCAGCAGCTTGGCCAGGGTGACAGCCAATGAGCAGTTCTTC. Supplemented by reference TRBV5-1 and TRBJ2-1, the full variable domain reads KAGVTQTPRYLIKTRGQQVTLSCSPISGHRSVSWYQQTPGQGLQFLFEYFSETQRNKGNFPGRFSGRQFSNSRSEMNVSTLELGDSALYLCASSLARVTANEQFFGPGTRLTVL.